This entry concerns a single TCR beta chain. Its antigen is still unknown. This record comes from a study of Graves' ophthalmopathy and Graves' hyperthyroidism. Study-wide background: Stable hyperthyroidism was defined by absence of ophthalmopathy within 18 months of follow-up.

The V gene lost 8 bases and the J gene lost 3 bases, with 17 bases spanning the gap. The length of the CDR3 is 15 residues. Looked up from germline, CDR1 is MNHNY and CDR2 is SVGAGI (reference sequence). Study-level findings and limits: With a specificity of just under 75% and a sensitivity of about 71%, the model predicted ophthalmopathy progression. Discriminating ophthalmopathy from stable hyperthyroidism, a 13-signature model attained a sensitivity of about 88% and a specificity of around 81%.

RNA transcripts yielded amplified TCR beta CDR3 regions. The first round was an RT-PCR with HTBI primers, and the second round was a multiplex PCR. One entry per CDR3 protein results from TCRdb running MiXCR on the multiplex PCR reads. The table lists around 1.1 million distinct CDR3 sequences, about 40% of them singletons. Diagnostic conclusions were grounded in clinical symptoms, serum thyroxine, TRAb, thyroid ultrasound and orbital computed tomography. The sequence came from an adult man with Graves' hyperthyroidism. J is TRBJ1-5 and V is TRBV6-6, with D perhaps matching TRBD1 (5 bases). The sample was peripheral blood or thyroid tissue (not recorded which). The CDR3 nucleotides read TGTGCCAGCGGCCCGGGGGTAGAGGACAATCAGCCCCAGCATTTT. It codes for CASGPGVEDNQPQHF.